A single sample is the source of the 14 T cell receptor beta chains below, sequenced in a study. TCRdb itself ran the RT-PCR reads through MiXCR, one entry per CDR3 protein. This sample has around 700,000 distinct CDR3 sequences; 14% occur once, and the top ten carry roughly 4%. The sample taken for sequencing was memory CD4+ T cells from blood. The receptors originated from a female donor in good health, serving as a healthy control.

As for this clonotype: The junction does not match germline at one end; this may be a read error. The rearrangement links TRBV7-2 to TRBJ2-3, with D perhaps assigned TRBD1 or TRBD2 (6 bases each). CDR1 and CDR2 from the germline V gene are SGHTA and FQGNSA. This CDR3 is 12 amino acids long. The CDR3 sequence is CASSRGPGSQYF. The CDR3 nucleotides are TGCGCCAGCAGCCGGGGGCCAGGTTCGCAGTATTTT.

The sample holds many counts of this clonotype. The chain has TRBV20-1 and TRBJ2-5; TRBD2 agrees at 7 bases. CDR1 DFQATT and CDR2 SNEGSKA come from the germline V gene (reference sequence). V gave up 5 bases and J gave up 2 bases; unmatched junction bases: 8. The CDR3 has 14 amino acids. CDR3 amino acids: CSALLARYQETQYF. CDR3 sequence (DNA): TGCAGTGCTCTACTAGCGAGATATCAAGAGACCCAGTACTTC.

The chain has TRBV11-2 and TRBJ2-3; perhaps TRBD1 as D (6 bases). The germline V gene has CDR1 SGHAT and CDR2 FQNNGV. CDR3 length equals 15 residues. V was clipped by 5 bases and J by 0 bases, with 12 bases between them. CDR3 region: CASSTGHLSTDTQYF. The DNA for the CDR3 is TGTGCCAGCAGCACGGGACACCTTAGCACAGATACGCAGTATTTT.

This clonotype was recorded many times. This chain links TRBV12-3 or TRBV12-4 with TRBJ2-5; 7 positions match TRBD2. The V gene end was trimmed by 6 bases and the J gene end by 2 bases; junction bases not matched to a gene: 6. The CDR3 has 14 amino acids. The CDR3 region has the DNA TGTGCCAGCAGGCCTACTAGCGAGCAAGAGACCCAGTACTTC. Its translation is CASRPTSEQETQYF.

This clonotype was detected only a few times. This chain links TRBV5-1 with TRBJ2-5; the D is unclear. V gave up 4 bases and J gave up 4 bases, with 23 bases separating them. The length of the CDR3 is 17 residues. Looked up from germline, CDR1 is SGHRS and CDR2 is YFSETQ. This CDR3 reads CASSPVLLTYGRETQYF. CDR3 nucleotides: TGCGCCAGCAGCCCGGTTCTCCTCACGTATGGTAGAGAGACCCAGTACTTC.

The genes are TRBV28 and TRBJ1-5; no definite D call. The CDR3 has 14 amino acids. In germline, CDR1 is MDHEN, CDR2 SYDVKM. V was trimmed by 7 bases and J by 4 bases, leaving 14 bases between them. CDR3 in amino acids: CASTTLTDNQPQHF. The CDR3 region has the DNA TGTGCCAGCACCACACTCACGGATAATCAGCCCCAGCATTTT.

This clonotype was seen repeatedly, ten times or more. The chain uses TRBV20-1 and TRBJ2-7; 12 nucleotides align to TRBD2. The germline gives CDR1 DFQATT, CDR2 SNEGSKA (reference sequence). This CDR3 is built from 15 residues. After removal of 6 bases from V and 3 bases from J, the junction contained 9 bases not matched to a gene. The DNA of the CDR3 is TGCAGTGCGAGCTTAATGGGACTAGCGGGCTACGAGCAGTACTTC. Translation: CSASLMGLAGYEQYF.

This chain links TRBV5-1 with TRBJ2-7, with 7 bases that match TRBD2. The CDR3 sequence is 16 residues long. Trimming removed 3 bases from V and 5 bases from J; junction bases left unmatched: 14. CDR1 and CDR2 from the germline V gene are SGHRS and YFSETQ. CDR3 sequence: CASSSTGLGGSHEQYF. CDR3 DNA: TGCGCCAGCAGCTCCACCGGACTAGGCGGGAGCCACGAGCAGTACTTC.

This clonotype was observed a few times. This chain uses TRBV6-5 with TRBJ1-2; D unclear. The CDR3 has 12 amino acids. CDR1 and CDR2 (germline): MNHEY, SVGAGI. Trimming took off 4 bases at V and 8 bases at J, with 11 bases between the two ends. CDR3 sequence: CASSFSSGGYTF. The DNA for the CDR3 is TGTGCCAGCAGTTTCTCAAGCGGGGGCTACACCTTC.

The chain has TRBV4-3 and TRBJ1-1, with 8 bases that match TRBD1. The CDR3 spans 15 residues. V lost 1 base, J lost 6 bases, and 7 bases stayed unmatched. CDR1 is LGHNA and CDR2 is YSLEER in the germline V gene. The CDR3 is CASSQVDRDGAEAFF. The CDR3 DNA reads as TGCGCCAGCAGCCAAGTGGACAGGGATGGCGCTGAAGCTTTCTTT.

This clonotype was seen a handful of times. This chain connects TRBV24-1 to TRBJ2-1; perhaps TRBD2 as D (6 bases). The V gene lost 3 bases and the J gene lost 0 bases, with 14 bases spanning the gap. The CDR3 length is 17 residues. The germline CDR1 and CDR2 sequences are KGHDR and SFDVKD. DNA for the CDR3: TGTGCCACCAGTGATCACCCCCGGGACTTCTCCTACAATGAGCAGTTCTTC. It yields the protein CATSDHPRDFSYNEQFF.

This clonotype has a count of ten or more. The chain recombines TRBV4-3 with TRBJ2-3; TRBD2 aligns across 16 bases. CDR1 and CDR2 from the germline V gene are LGHNA and YSLEER. Unmatched junction bases numbered 10, after V lost 1 base and J lost 6 bases. The CDR3 contains 19 residues. The CDR3, as DNA: TGCGCCAGCAGCCAAGGAGGGGGACTAGCGGGAGGGCCGCCTGATACGCAGTATTTT. Amino acids: CASSQGGGLAGGPPDTQYF.

The rearrangement joins TRBV20-1 to TRBJ1-1; the D is unclear. V shed 5 bases and J shed 0 bases, with 4 bases lying between them. Germline values: CDR1 DFQATT, CDR2 SNEGSKA (reference sequence). This CDR3 has 11 residues. The CDR3 DNA sequence: TGCAGTGCTGGTATGAACACTGAAGCTTTCTTT. Residues: CSAGMNTEAFF.

This clonotype was detected many times. The rearrangement uses TRBV4-3 and TRBJ2-3; no clear D. This CDR3 contains 14 residues. V dropped 0 bases and J dropped 2 bases, with 6 bases sitting between them. Germline V lookup: CDR1 LGHNA, CDR2 YSLEER. The CDR3 loop is CASSQDRYTDTQYF. CDR3 coding DNA: TGCGCCAGCAGCCAAGACAGATACACAGATACGCAGTATTTT.